One and the same sample provided the 17 T cell receptor beta chains below, sequenced in a study of T cells after yellow fever vaccination. One entry per CDR3 protein, called by TCRdb with MiXCR from the 5' RACE reads. The repertoire holds just under 600,000 distinct CDR3 sequences, with roughly 14% as singletons. The source was PBMCs, collected on the day of the yellow fever booster vaccination. The receptors stem from a man under 40 who received the YFV17D yellow fever vaccine.

This clonotype occurred a few times. J is TRBJ2-5 and V is TRBV19, with a tentative D call TRBD2 (6 bases). The V end was cut by 9 bases, the J end by 2 bases, with 10 bases between. The CDR3 covers 12 residues. In germline, CDR1 is LNHDA, CDR2 SQIVND (reference sequence). In DNA form, the CDR3 reads TGTGCCAGCCGGGACTTACAAGAGACCCAGTACTTC. Encoded protein: CASRDLQETQYF.

V and J are TRBV20-1 and TRBJ1-4, with D unresolved. With 3 bases removed from V and 6 bases from J, the gap between germline ends came to 26 bases. The CDR3 loop spans 18 amino acids. CDR1 is DFQATT and CDR2 is SNEGSKA in the germline V gene (reference sequence). The CDR3 sequence: CSASPHIQTVLQDEKLFF. The DNA for the CDR3 is TGCAGTGCTAGTCCCCACATACAGACTGTTCTTCAGGATGAAAAACTGTTTTTT.

The J gene is TRBJ2-2, the V gene TRBV12-3 or TRBV12-4; 10 bases line up with TRBD1. CDR3 length equals 15 residues. Unmatched junction bases numbered 5, after V lost 6 bases and J lost 4 bases. CDR3 sequence reads: CASSPRDRGTGELFF. The CDR3 coding sequence is TGTGCCAGCAGCCCAAGGGACAGGGGCACCGGGGAGCTGTTTTTT.

This clonotype was counted only a few times. The rearrangement links TRBV20-1 to TRBJ2-7; 8 positions match TRBD1. The CDR3 consists of 15 residues. Trimming cost V 5 bases and J 2 bases; bases outside gene matches: 11. Germline assignment: CDR1 DFQATT and CDR2 SNEGSKA (reference sequence). CDR3 nucleotides: TGCAGTGCTCCGACGCCAGGGACAGGAGCCTACGAGCAGTACTTC. It translates to CSAPTPGTGAYEQYF.

This clonotype occurred a few times. CDR3 nucleotides: TGTGCCACCAGTGCAAGCCGGGACAGGGGAGCAACCGGGGAGCTGTTTTTT. Translated, it gives CATSASRDRGATGELFF. The chain employs TRBV24-1 and TRBJ2-2; the match to TRBD1 covers 10 bases. CDR1 and CDR2 from the germline V gene are KGHDR and SFDVKD. V was pared by 5 bases and J by 5 bases, with 10 bases of the junction left unmatched. The CDR3 loop spans 17 amino acids.

The sample holds many counts of this clonotype. The gene calls are TRBV20-1 and TRBJ2-1; D call uncertain. Germline lookup yields CDR1 DFQATT and CDR2 SNEGSKA (reference sequence). The CDR3 runs to 10 residues. V was shortened by 5 bases and J by 11 bases, with 10 bases between the two germline ends. The CDR3 DNA follows: TGCAGTGCTGCATCTAGAAAGCAGTTCTTC. Its protein is CSAASRKQFF.

This clonotype was seen a handful of times. The chain combines TRBV5-1 with TRBJ2-3; tentative D call: TRBD1 (6 bases). V lost 5 bases and J lost 0, with 10 bases in between. CDR3 length: 14 residues. In germline, CDR1 is SGHRS, CDR2 YFSETQ. The CDR3 loop is CASSDRSSTDTQYF. The CDR3, as DNA: TGCGCCAGCAGTGACAGGTCTAGCACAGATACGCAGTATTTT. The complete variable domain, with remaining parts taken from reference TRBV5-1 and TRBJ2-3, reads KAGVTQTPRYLIKTRGQQVTLSCSPISGHRSVSWYQQTPGQGLQFLFEYFSETQRNKGNFPGRFSGRQFSNSRSEMNVSTLELGDSALYLCASSDRSSTDTQYFGPGTRLTVL.

This chain uses TRBV19 with TRBJ1-2; 8 bases agree with TRBD1. Germline assignment: CDR1 LNHDA and CDR2 SQIVND (reference sequence). CDR3 length: 12 amino acids. V trimming: 11 bases; J trimming: 5 bases; junction bases outside the gene matches: 7. CDR3 region: CAAKQGGYGYTF. The DNA of the CDR3 is TGTGCCGCCAAACAGGGGGGATATGGCTACACCTTC.

Worth noting for this clonotype: A single base separates this from a much larger clone, so it may be a read error. The chain couples TRBV7-2 to TRBJ2-5; D not certain. The V gene lost 1 base and the J gene lost 1 base, with 7 bases spanning the gap. Looked up from germline, CDR1 is SGHTA and CDR2 is FQGNSA. This CDR3 spans 14 amino acids. The CDR3: CASSLGYSQETQYF. CDR3 bases: TGTGCCAGCAGCTTAGGGTACAGCCAAGAGACCCAGTACTTC.

This clonotype has a handful of counts. The J gene is TRBJ2-7, the V gene TRBV15; D possibly matches TRBD1 or TRBD2 (5 bases each). Germline V gene sequence: CDR1 LNHNV, CDR2 YYDKDF (reference sequence). The V end lost 1 base, the J end lost 7 bases, and 11 bases lay between the germline ends. The CDR3 extends over 13 amino acids. The CDR3 DNA sequence: TGTGCCACCAGCAGAGCCGGGACGGAGGAGCAGTACTTC. Translation gives CATSRAGTEEQYF.

This clonotype was detected a few times. CDR3 DNA: TGCAGTGCTAGATCCATTTCCTACAATGAGCAGTTCTTC. Amino acids: CSARSISYNEQFF. The chain couples TRBV20-1 to TRBJ2-1; D unresolved. V lost 2 bases to trimming and J lost 1 base, with 6 bases between them. Germline V gene lookup returns CDR1 DFQATT and CDR2 SNEGSKA (reference sequence). The CDR3 runs 13 residues.

This rearrangement joins TRBV5-6 to TRBJ2-7, with D possibly being TRBD2 (6 bases). V was pared by 6 bases and J by 4 bases, with 14 bases between. Germline CDR1 is SGHDT and CDR2 is YYEEEE. The CDR3 totals 13 residues. The CDR3, as DNA: TGTGCCAGCAAAGGAGGGCCGGGGTACGAGCAGTACTTC. Protein: CASKGGPGYEQYF.

This clonotype was detected ten times or more. The rearrangement uses TRBV6-5 and TRBJ2-3, with 7 bases fitting TRBD1. Germline V gene data show CDR1 as MNHEY and CDR2 as SVGAGI. The CDR3 is made up of 14 amino acids. V was pared by 7 bases and J by 1 base, with 5 bases of the junction left unmatched. CDR3 DNA sequence: TGTGCCAGCAACCAAGACAGGGGCACAGATACGCAGTATTTT. Translated, it gives CASNQDRGTDTQYF.

This clonotype was observed a single time. V is TRBV20-1 and J is TRBJ2-1, with 10 bases that match TRBD1. Germline V CDR1 and CDR2: DFQATT, SNEGSKA (reference sequence). V trimming: 7 bases; J trimming: 6 bases; junction bases outside the gene matches: 9. The CDR3 extends over 14 amino acids. The CDR3 sequence: CSVSDRGSGNEQFF. CDR3 bases: TGCAGTGTATCGGACAGGGGGTCTGGCAATGAGCAGTTCTTC.

This clonotype came up a few times. This chain joins TRBV29-1 and TRBJ2-5, with 13 bases that match TRBD2. Losses at the gene ends were 6 bases for V and 4 bases for J; bases not matched to a gene: 5. This CDR3 has 14 amino acids. CDR1 SQVTM and CDR2 ANQGSEA come from the germline V gene. CDR3 in DNA: TGCAGCGTGCAAACTAGCGGGAGGGGAGAGACCCAGTACTTC. It is translated as CSVQTSGRGETQYF. Using reference TRBV29-1 and TRBJ2-5 for the parts outside the CDR3, the full variable domain is SAVISQKPSRDICQRGTSLTIQCQVDSQVTMMFWYRQQPGQSLTLIATANQGSEATYESGFVIDKFPISRPNLTFSTLTVSNMSPEDSSIYLCSVQTSGRGETQYFGPGTRLLVL.

This chain links TRBV5-6 with TRBJ2-3, with D perhaps TRBD2 (5 bases). Trimming pared 4 bases from V and 11 bases from J, leaving 11 bases between. Germline CDR1 and CDR2: SGHDT and YYEEEE. The CDR3 runs to 11 residues. In DNA form, the CDR3 reads TGTGCCAGCAGCAGAGGGCCGGGGCAGTATTTT. This gives the protein CASSRGPGQYF.

This clonotype was seen a handful of times. The V gene is TRBV10-2, the J gene TRBJ1-2; possibly TRBD1 for D (5 bases). V lost 7 bases, J lost 5 bases, and 11 bases lay in between. Germline V gene data show CDR1 as WSHSY and CDR2 as SAAADI. The CDR3 consists of 12 residues. CDR3 region: CASTARDYGYTF. In nucleotides, the CDR3 is TGCGCCAGCACGGCCAGGGATTATGGCTACACCTTC.